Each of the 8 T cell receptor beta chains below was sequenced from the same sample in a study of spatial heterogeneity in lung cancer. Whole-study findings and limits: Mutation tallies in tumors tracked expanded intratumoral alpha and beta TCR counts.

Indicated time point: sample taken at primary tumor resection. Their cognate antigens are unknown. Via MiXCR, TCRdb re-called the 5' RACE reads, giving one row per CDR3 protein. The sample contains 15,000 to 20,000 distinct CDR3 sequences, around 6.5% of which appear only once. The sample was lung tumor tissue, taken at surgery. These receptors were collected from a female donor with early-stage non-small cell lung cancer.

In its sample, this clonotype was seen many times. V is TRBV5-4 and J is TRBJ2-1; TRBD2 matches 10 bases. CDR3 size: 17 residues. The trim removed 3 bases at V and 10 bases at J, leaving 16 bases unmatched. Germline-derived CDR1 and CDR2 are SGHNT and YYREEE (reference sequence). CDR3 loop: CASSSMVGSGRAKEQFF. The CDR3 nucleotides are TGTGCCAGCAGCTCCATGGTAGGCAGCGGGAGGGCCAAAGAGCAGTTCTTC.

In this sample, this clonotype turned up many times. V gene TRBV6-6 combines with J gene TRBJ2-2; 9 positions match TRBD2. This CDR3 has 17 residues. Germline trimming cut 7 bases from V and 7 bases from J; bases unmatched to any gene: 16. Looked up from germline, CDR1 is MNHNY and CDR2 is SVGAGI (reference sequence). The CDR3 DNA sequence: TGTGCCAGCATCCCCCGGGGGGTAGCGGGAGTTGGCGGGGAGCTGTTTTTT. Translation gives CASIPRGVAGVGGELFF.

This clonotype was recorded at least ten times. The CDR3 spells CASSSQTNQPQHF. The DNA of the CDR3 is TGTGCCAGCAGTTCCCAGACCAATCAGCCCCAGCATTTT. This rearrangement joins TRBV6-5 to TRBJ1-5; D is unclear. V dropped 4 bases and J dropped 3 bases, with 7 bases sitting between them. Per the germline V gene, CDR1 is MNHEY and CDR2 is SVGAGI. This CDR3 has 13 amino acids.

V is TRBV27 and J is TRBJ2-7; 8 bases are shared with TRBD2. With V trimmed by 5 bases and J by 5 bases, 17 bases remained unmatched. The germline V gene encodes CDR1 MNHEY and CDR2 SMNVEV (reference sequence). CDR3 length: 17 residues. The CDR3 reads CASSPFGLAGGVDEQYF. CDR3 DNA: TGTGCCAGCAGTCCGTTCGGCTTGGCGGGAGGAGTCGACGAGCAGTACTTC.

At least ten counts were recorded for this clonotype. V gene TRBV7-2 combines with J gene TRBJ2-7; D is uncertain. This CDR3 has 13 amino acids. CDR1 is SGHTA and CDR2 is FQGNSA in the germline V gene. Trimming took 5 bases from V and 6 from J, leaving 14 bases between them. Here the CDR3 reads CASSPIPSIEQYF. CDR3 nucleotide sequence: TGTGCCAGCAGCCCCATCCCATCCATCGAGCAGTACTTC.

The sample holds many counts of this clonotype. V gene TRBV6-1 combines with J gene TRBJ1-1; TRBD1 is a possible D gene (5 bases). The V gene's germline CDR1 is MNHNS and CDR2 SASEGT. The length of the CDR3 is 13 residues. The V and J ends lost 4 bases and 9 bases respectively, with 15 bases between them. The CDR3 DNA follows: TGTGCCAGCAGTGTAAGGGAAGGGGATCAAGCTTTCTTT. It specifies CASSVREGDQAFF.

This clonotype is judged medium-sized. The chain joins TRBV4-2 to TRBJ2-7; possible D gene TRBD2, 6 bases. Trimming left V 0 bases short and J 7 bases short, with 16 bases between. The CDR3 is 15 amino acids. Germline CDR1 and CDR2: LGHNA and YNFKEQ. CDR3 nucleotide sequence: TGTGCCAGCAGCCAAGACGCCGGGACTCCTCGTGAGCAGTACTTC. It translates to CASSQDAGTPREQYF.

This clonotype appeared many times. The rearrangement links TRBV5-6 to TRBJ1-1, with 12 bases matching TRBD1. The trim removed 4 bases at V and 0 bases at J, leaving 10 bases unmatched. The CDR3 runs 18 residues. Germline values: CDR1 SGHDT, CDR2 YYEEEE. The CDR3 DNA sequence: TGTGCCAGCAGCATAAGCGCCGGGACAGGGGGCATGAACACTGAAGCTTTCTTT. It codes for CASSISAGTGGMNTEAFF.